These 16 T cell receptor beta chains were sequenced from one sample in a study of shared clonotypes between healthy human individuals. Assay: immunoSEQ multiplex PCR; the TCRdb copy retains only in-frame clones and omits some. Of 2 million to 3 million clones listed, under 95% are singletons. Material for sequencing was naive CD4+ T cells from PBMCs. Regarding subset: CD45RA+ positively selected. These receptors were collected from a man aged 18 to 30 in good health. Some clones in this sample may be carry-over from other donors' samples.

The V and J genes are TRBV7-2 and TRBJ1-2, with D possibly being TRBD1 (5 bases). The V gene lost 0 bases and the J gene lost 5 bases, with 16 bases spanning the gap. CDR1 SGHTA and CDR2 FQGNSA come from the germline V gene. The CDR3 extends over 16 amino acids. CDR3 DNA: TGTGCCAGCAGCTTAGCGGGGCTCGGGGAATCATATGGCTACACCTTC. Translated: CASSLAGLGESYGYTF.

The V and J genes are TRBV7-3 and TRBJ2-1; D may correspond to TRBD1 or TRBD2 (7 bases each). The germline V and J ends were trimmed by 5 bases and 2 bases, with 16 bases remaining between them. CDR1 is SGHTA and CDR2 is FQGTGA in the germline V gene. This CDR3 contains 16 residues. CDR3 amino acids: CASSPGRGRPYNEQFF. The DNA of the CDR3 is TGTGCCAGCAGCCCGGGGAGGGGGCGACCCTACAATGAGCAGTTCTTC.

V gene TRBV29-1 combines with J gene TRBJ2-7; no reliable D call. The germline V gene has CDR1 SQVTM and CDR2 ANQGSEA. V dropped 3 bases and J dropped 2 bases, with 8 bases sitting between them. This CDR3 is built from 12 residues. The CDR3 coding sequence is TGCAGCGTTGAGTCTCCTGCCTACGAGCAGTACTTC. As protein: CSVESPAYEQYF.

The chain couples TRBV9 to TRBJ2-5; weak D call: TRBD1 (9 bases). Germline CDR1 reads SGDLS; CDR2 reads YYNGEE. The CDR3 runs 17 residues. V was shortened by 6 bases and J by 0 bases, with 21 bases between the two germline ends. CDR3 sequence reads: CASNRGLAGGDQETQYF. The CDR3 nucleotides are TGTGCCAGCAACAGGGGGCTAGCGGGTGGAGACCAAGAGACCCAGTACTTC.

CDR3 region: CASSGTLSQETQYF. As DNA, the CDR3 is TGTGCCAGCTCCGGGACCCTCTCCCAAGAGACCCAGTACTTC. The J gene is TRBJ2-5, the V gene TRBV18; D may be TRBD1 or TRBD2 (5 bases each). The CDR3 covers 14 residues. V shed 6 bases and J shed 1 base, with 12 bases lying between them. Germline CDR1 reads KGHSH; CDR2 reads LQKENI.

The chain links TRBV5-1 to TRBJ2-3; D remains unclear. Germline CDR1 and CDR2: SGHRS and YFSETQ. The CDR3 covers 14 residues. V was clipped by 5 bases and J by 0 bases, with 10 bases between them. The CDR3 DNA follows: TGCGCCAGCAGGGCCGCCACTAGCACAGATACGCAGTATTTT. It specifies CASRAATSTDTQYF.

Note on this clone: The DNA is omitted, as the CDR3 cannot be located on it reliably, and the CDR3 follows TCRdb's listing. The chain recombines TRBV5-8 with TRBJ2-7; TRBD1, the table's D call, was not compared with the DNA. Germline V lookup: CDR1 SGHTS, CDR2 YDEGEE. The CDR3 has 13 amino acids, counting both end residues. The CDR3 is CASRLVGQGTTNF.

The chain combines TRBV18 with TRBJ2-2; D gene uncertain. From germline, CDR1 is KGHSH and CDR2 LQKENI. The V end lost 0 bases, the J end lost 0 bases, and 8 bases lay between the germline ends. This CDR3 has 16 residues. The CDR3 protein is CASSPPWAANTGELFF. The CDR3, as DNA: TGTGCCAGCTCACCACCGTGGGCGGCGAACACCGGGGAGCTGTTTTTT.

This clone has just one count. J is TRBJ2-5 and V is TRBV28; 7 nucleotides line up with TRBD1. In germline, CDR1 is MDHEN, CDR2 SYDVKM. V lost 5 bases, J lost 4 bases, and 10 bases stayed unmatched. CDR3 size: 15 residues. The CDR3: CASSTSWDSRETQYF. The CDR3 DNA reads TGTGCCAGCAGTACTTCCTGGGACAGTCGAGAGACCCAGTACTTC.

With respect to this clone: This specimen includes other DNA sequences encoding the same CDR3. CDR3 sequence (DNA): TGCGCCAGCAGCATCCAGGGGTCGGAGACCCAGTACTTC. Its protein product is CASSIQGSETQYF. The chain employs TRBV5-1 and TRBJ2-5; a possible D gene is TRBD1 (6 bases). This CDR3 has 13 residues. The germline V gene has CDR1 SGHRS and CDR2 YFSETQ. Trimming took off 4 bases at V and 5 bases at J, with 12 bases between the two ends. Full variable domain (remainder filled in from reference TRBV5-1 and TRBJ2-5): KAGVTQTPRYLIKTRGQQVTLSCSPISGHRSVSWYQQTPGQGLQFLFEYFSETQRNKGNFPGRFSGRQFSNSRSEMNVSTLELGDSALYLCASSIQGSETQYFGPGTRLLVL.

This clone has just one count. The chain couples TRBV5-1 to TRBJ2-7; the match to TRBD1 covers 8 bases. This CDR3 is built from 15 residues. Per the germline V gene, CDR1 is SGHRS and CDR2 is YFSETQ. V was clipped by 0 bases and J by 6 bases; unmatched bases: 8. The CDR3 is CASSLEWTGYREQYF. Here the CDR3 DNA reads TGCGCCAGCAGCTTGGAGTGGACAGGGTATCGCGAGCAGTACTTC. The complete variable domain, with remaining parts taken from reference TRBV5-1 and TRBJ2-7, reads KAGVTQTPRYLIKTRGQQVTLSCSPISGHRSVSWYQQTPGQGLQFLFEYFSETQRNKGNFPGRFSGRQFSNSRSEMNVSTLELGDSALYLCASSLEWTGYREQYFGPGTRLTVT.

In its sample, this clone was seen once. This chain joins TRBV5-1 and TRBJ2-7; TRBD1 might be the D (6 bases). Germline V gene lookup returns CDR1 SGHRS and CDR2 YFSETQ. The CDR3 has 15 amino acids. V lost 0 bases, J lost 2 bases, and 12 bases lay in between. CDR3 DNA: TGCGCCAGCAGCTTGGACAGGGTAATGACCTACGAGCAGTACTTC. Encoded protein: CASSLDRVMTYEQYF.

V is TRBV2 and J is TRBJ2-3, with 7 bases aligning to TRBD2. V trimming: 0 bases; J trimming: 5 bases; junction bases outside the gene matches: 14. Per the germline V gene, CDR1 is SNHLY and CDR2 is FYNNEI. This CDR3 is built from 18 residues. CDR3: CASSEALGLAVQVDTQYF. DNA of the CDR3: TGTGCCAGCAGTGAAGCGCTGGGGCTAGCGGTTCAGGTAGATACGCAGTATTTT.

V is TRBV28 and J is TRBJ2-7, with D possibly being TRBD2 (6 bases). This CDR3 region has 17 residues. V was clipped by 2 bases and J by 1 base, with 18 bases between them. From germline, CDR1 is MDHEN and CDR2 SYDVKM. The CDR3 coding sequence is TGTGCCAGCAGTTTAACAGTGGGCGGGACGGTTTCCTACGAGCAGTACTTC. Protein product: CASSLTVGGTVSYEQYF.

The chain employs TRBV27 and TRBJ2-2; no clear D. V was clipped by 4 bases and J by 1 base, with 10 bases between them. Germline V CDR1 and CDR2: MNHEY, SMNVEV (reference sequence). CDR3 size: 15 residues. The CDR3 DNA reads as TGTGCCAGCAGTTCCCTGCAAGGGAACACCGGGGAGCTGTTTTTT. Protein: CASSSLQGNTGELFF.

The chain has TRBV18 and TRBJ1-5; D uncertain. V was shortened by 2 bases and J by 4 bases, with 9 bases between the two germline ends. CDR3 length equals 14 residues. Germline V lookup: CDR1 KGHSH, CDR2 LQKENI. The CDR3 DNA reads TGTGCCAGCTCACCAAATGAGGGAAATCAGCCCCAGCATTTT. This gives the protein CASSPNEGNQPQHF. Full variable domain (outside the CDR3, taken from reference TRBV18 and TRBJ1-5): NAGVMQNPRHLVRRRGQEARLRCSPMKGHSHVYWYRQLPEEGLKFMVYLQKENIIDESGMPKERFSAEFPKEGPSILRIQQVVRGDSAAYFCASSPNEGNQPQHFGDGTRLSIL.